This T cell receptor beta chain emerged from a study of T cell repertoires in cytomegalovirus infection. A remark on this clonotype: The antigen is unknown.

TCRdb reprocessed the reads via MiXCR and lists one record per CDR3 protein. The table lists about 830,000 distinct CDR3 sequences, 30% to 35% of them singletons. The germline gives CDR1 DFQATT, CDR2 SNEGSKA (reference sequence). Between the trimmed V and J ends, which lost 4 bases and 0 bases, there was a span of 6 bases. This CDR3 is built from 12 residues. Points from the study as a whole: Totalled public TCR beta family frequency picked out people who carried CMV plus the relevant HLA.

This clonotype was sampled from a human donor in good health (CMV status not recorded). Some clones in this sample may be carry-over from other donors' samples. The sequencing here drew on cultured CD8+ T cells from PBMCs, taken from culture after CMV antigen stimulation. The chain couples TRBV20-1 to TRBJ1-2; D uncertain. CDR3 sequence reads: CSATATNYGYTF. As DNA, the CDR3 is TGCAGTGCTACAGCCACTAACTATGGCTACACCTTC.